The 7 T cell receptor beta chains reported below all come from one sample, sequenced in a study of blood T cell repertoires in COVID-19. Profiling relied on immunoSEQ multiplex PCR, and the TCRdb table lists in-frame clones only, not all of them. Of approximately 200,000 clones in the sample, around 86% were seen once. The sequenced sample was peripheral blood. The receptor set was obtained from a woman in her 30s with active or convalescent COVID-19.

The V call is TRBV5-1, the J call TRBJ2-3; 8 bases agree with TRBD2. The CDR3 totals 12 residues. CDR1 SGHRS and CDR2 YFSETQ come from the germline V gene. J gave up 10 bases and V 4 bases, and 5 bases lay outside the gene matches. CDR3 coding DNA: TGCGCCAGCAGCGCAACGGGAGGGGCGCAGTATTTT. Protein sequence: CASSATGGAQYF.

The V and J genes are TRBV24-1 and TRBJ2-1; D remains unclear. The germline V gene encodes CDR1 KGHDR and CDR2 SFDVKD. The CDR3 covers 13 residues. V was clipped by 4 bases and J by 5 bases, with 8 bases between them. In DNA, the CDR3 is TGTGCCACCAGTGAGTCGGTTAACAATGAGCAGTTCTTC. Translation: CATSESVNNEQFF.

This clone was observed a handful of times. This chain uses TRBV27 with TRBJ2-1; TRBD2 might be the D (6 bases). V was pared by 6 bases and J by 0 bases, with 12 bases between. The CDR3 has 15 residues. Germline values: CDR1 MNHEY, CDR2 SMNVEV (reference sequence). CDR3 in DNA: TGTGCCAGCAGGGATGGGGGAGGCTCCTACAATGAGCAGTTCTTC. Encoded protein: CASRDGGGSYNEQFF.

The gene calls are TRBV7-2 and TRBJ1-1; no reliable D call. The CDR3 contains 14 residues. Germline CDR1 and CDR2: SGHTA and FQGNSA. V was trimmed by 6 bases and J by 6 bases, leaving 17 bases between them. CDR3 amino acids: CASRGRHPEAEAFF. DNA for the CDR3: TGTGCCAGCAGAGGCCGTCACCCGGAGGCTGAAGCTTTCTTT. The full variable domain, with the rest looked up from reference TRBV7-2 and TRBJ1-1, is GAGVSQSPSNKVTEKGKDVELRCDPISGHTALYWYRQSLGQGLEFLIYFQGNSAPDKSGLPSDRFSAERTGGSVSTLTIQRTQQEDSAVYLCASRGRHPEAEAFFGQGTRLTVV.

The chain couples TRBV28 to TRBJ1-6; D uncertain. Trimming removed 3 bases at V and 1 base at J, with 10 bases between. CDR3 length: 16 amino acids. Germline loops: CDR1 MDHEN, CDR2 SYDVKM. DNA for the CDR3: TGTGCCAGCAGTTTCCGGGGTCGGTCCTATAATTCACCCCTCCACTTT. It specifies CASSFRGRSYNSPLHF.

About this clone itself: Within the sample, other DNA sequences also encode this same CDR3. J is TRBJ2-1 and V is TRBV5-1; D is perhaps TRBD2 (5 bases). The CDR3 is 14 residues long. Germline V gives CDR1 SGHRS, CDR2 YFSETQ. Trimming pared 2 bases from V and 2 bases from J, leaving 8 bases between. This CDR3 reads CASSLPGTYNEQFF. In DNA, the CDR3 is TGCGCCAGCAGCTTACCGGGAACCTACAATGAGCAGTTCTTC.

This clone was detected only once. The V and J genes are TRBV6-6 and TRBJ2-3, with no clear D. This CDR3 is 13 amino acids long. Germline lookup yields CDR1 MNHNY and CDR2 SVGAGI (reference sequence). Between the trimmed V and J ends, which lost 1 base and 4 bases, there was a span of 6 bases. The CDR3 nucleotides read TGTGCCAGCAGTTACTACACCTCAGATACGCAGTATTTT. This codes for CASSYYTSDTQYF.